The 28 T cell receptor beta chains given below trace back to one sample, sequenced in a study of human T cells and chemical hapten exposure. Time point described: patch test 1, 2 weeks after DPC sensitization. The treatment: therapeutic diphenylcyclopropenone sensitization with weekly scalp DPC. TCRdb re-derived calls from the RACE reads in MiXCR, one entry per CDR3 protein. Among around 100,000 distinct CDR3 sequences listed, around 10% were seen once. Sample: whole blood, taken in connection with sensitization to the hapten diphenylcyclopropenone (DPC). The receptor source for this set is a woman in her 40s with alopecia areata. Some clones in this sample may be carry-over from other donors' samples.

This clonotype occurred many times. This chain uses TRBV29-1 with TRBJ1-1; 7 bases match TRBD1. The V gene's germline CDR1 is SQVTM and CDR2 ANQGSEA. Trimming cost V 6 bases and J 5 bases; bases outside gene matches: 12. The CDR3 length is 14 residues. The CDR3 loop reads CSVTTGAFRTEAFF. The CDR3 bases are TGCAGCGTGACTACAGGGGCCTTTAGGACTGAAGCTTTCTTT.

This clonotype was seen ten or more times. The genes are TRBV24-1 and TRBJ2-7, with 10 bases identical to TRBD2. Germline assignment: CDR1 KGHDR and CDR2 SFDVKD. With 5 bases clipped from V and 7 bases from J, the junction kept 7 bases outside the gene matches. The CDR3 consists of 14 residues. In nucleotides, the CDR3 is TGTGCCACCAGTGGTTCTAGCGGGAGACAGGAGCAGTACTTC. Translation gives CATSGSSGRQEQYF.

This clonotype was detected many times. V gene TRBV20-1 combines with J gene TRBJ2-7, with D perhaps given as TRBD1 or TRBD2 (5 bases each). The germline gives CDR1 DFQATT, CDR2 SNEGSKA (reference sequence). Trimming took 0 bases from V and 1 from J, leaving 13 bases between them. The CDR3 contains 15 residues. The CDR3 is CSARDQGEGSYEQYF. CDR3 DNA: TGCAGTGCTAGAGATCAGGGAGAGGGTTCCTACGAGCAGTACTTC.

This clonotype was seen at least ten times. The genes are TRBV28 and TRBJ1-5; no definite D call. V was pared by 2 bases and J by 4 bases, with 9 bases between. The germline gives CDR1 MDHEN, CDR2 SYDVKM. The CDR3 has 14 residues. The CDR3 nucleotides are TGTGCCAGCAGTTTACCCCTAAAAAATCAGCCCCAGCATTTT. It encodes CASSLPLKNQPQHF.

This clonotype occurred many times. The CDR3 region is CASSLTGLNTGELFF. The DNA of the CDR3 is TGTGCCAGCAGCCTGACAGGGCTCAACACCGGGGAGCTGTTTTTT. J is TRBJ2-2 and V is TRBV28; TRBD1 matches 7 bases. Trimming cost V 6 bases and J 2 bases; bases outside gene matches: 6. Germline loops: CDR1 MDHEN, CDR2 SYDVKM. The CDR3 sequence is 15 residues long.

This clonotype was seen ten or more times. This chain uses TRBV9 with TRBJ2-1; TRBD2 matches 7 bases. The length of the CDR3 is 15 residues. The V gene end was trimmed by 2 bases and the J gene end by 8 bases; junction bases not matched to a gene: 10. CDR1 and CDR2 from the germline V gene are SGDLS and YYNGEE. CDR3 residues: CASSVWELAYDEQFF. The CDR3, as DNA: TGTGCCAGCAGCGTCTGGGAACTAGCGTACGATGAGCAGTTCTTC. Using reference TRBV9 and TRBJ2-1 for the parts outside the CDR3, the full variable domain is DSGVTQTPKHLITATGQRVTLRCSPRSGDLSVYWYQQSLDQGLQFLIQYYNGEERAKGNILERFSAQQFPDLHSELNLSSLELGDSALYFCASSVWELAYDEQFFGPGTRLTVL.

This chain links TRBV10-1 with TRBJ2-7, with 10 nucleotides matching TRBD2. Per germline, CDR1 WNHNN and CDR2 SYGVQD (reference sequence). The V and J ends lost 4 bases and 4 bases, in that order; junction bases with no gene match: 4. The CDR3 covers 14 residues. The CDR3, as DNA: TGCGCCAGCAGTGCCGGACTAGCGGTTTACGAGCAGTACTTC. Translating gives CASSAGLAVYEQYF.

This clonotype has a handful of counts. As DNA, the CDR3 is TGTGCCAGCAGCGCGGACTCTTCCACAGATACGCAGTATTTT. It codes for CASSADSSTDTQYF. The chain recombines TRBV9 with TRBJ2-3; tentative D call: TRBD2 (5 bases). This CDR3 comprises 14 residues. Germline V gene lookup returns CDR1 SGDLS and CDR2 YYNGEE. Between the trimmed V and J ends, which lost 3 bases and 2 bases, there was a span of 10 bases.

The table lists this clonotype with many counts. The J gene is TRBJ1-1, the V gene TRBV9; tentative D call: TRBD1 (6 bases). This CDR3 has 15 amino acids. V was pared by 3 bases and J by 1 base, with 13 bases between. Germline V gives CDR1 SGDLS, CDR2 YYNGEE. The CDR3: CASSGRGQSNTEAFF. The CDR3 nucleotides are TGTGCCAGCAGCGGACGGGGACAATCGAACACTGAAGCTTTCTTT.

In this sample, this clonotype turned up many times. The chain has TRBV4-1 and TRBJ1-2; D is undetermined. Trimming shortened V by 0 bases and J by 6 bases, and 5 bases separated the two germline ends. Germline V gene lookup returns CDR1 MGHRA and CDR2 YSYEKL. The CDR3 runs to 12 residues. The DNA for the CDR3 is TGCGCCAGCAGCCAAGATGGAGATGGCTACACCTTC. This translates into CASSQDGDGYTF.

The chain employs TRBV4-1 and TRBJ2-3; D is possibly TRBD2 (6 bases). This CDR3 region has 17 residues. Germline V gene lookup returns CDR1 MGHRA and CDR2 YSYEKL. V shed 0 bases and J shed 6 bases, with 19 bases lying between them. CDR3 amino acids: CASSQEGGPAPIDTQYF. The CDR3 DNA is TGCGCCAGCAGCCAAGAAGGAGGGCCAGCCCCCATTGATACGCAGTATTTT.

This clonotype was seen repeatedly, ten times or more. The rearrangement links TRBV3-1 to TRBJ1-1; possible D gene TRBD1, 6 bases. This CDR3 has 15 amino acids. The ends were cut back, 3 bases at V and 1 base at J, with 12 bases in the middle. From germline, CDR1 is LGHDT and CDR2 YNNKEL (reference sequence). The CDR3 here is CASSHTDRRNTEAFF. CDR3 in DNA: TGTGCCAGCAGCCATACAGACAGGAGGAACACTGAAGCTTTCTTT.

This clonotype has ten or more counts. V and J are TRBV7-8 and TRBJ1-5, with D possibly TRBD1 on 6 matching bases. The V and J ends lost 5 bases and 5 bases respectively, with 13 bases between them. The germline CDR1 and CDR2 sequences are SGHVS and FQNEAQ. The CDR3 is made up of 14 amino acids. CDR3 protein: CASSTGQSDQPQHF. The DNA for the CDR3 is TGTGCCAGCAGCACCGGACAGTCCGATCAGCCCCAGCATTTT.

This clonotype was observed many times. The rearrangement uses TRBV20-1 and TRBJ1-2; the match to TRBD1 covers 7 bases. There are 14 residues in the CDR3. Germline loops: CDR1 DFQATT, CDR2 SNEGSKA (reference sequence). The J segment lost 0 bases and the V segment lost 1 base, leaving 2 bases of the junction unmatched. This CDR3 reads CSARGDRANYGYTF. As DNA, the CDR3 is TGCAGTGCTAGAGGGGACAGAGCTAACTATGGCTACACCTTC.

This clonotype was seen at least ten times. The chain is built from TRBV7-2 and TRBJ2-7; D is possibly TRBD1 or TRBD2 (6 bases each). CDR3 length equals 12 residues. In germline, CDR1 is SGHTA, CDR2 FQGNSA. V was trimmed by 5 bases and J by 5 bases, leaving 10 bases between them. The CDR3 here is CASSHGGHEQYF. CDR3 DNA sequence: TGTGCCAGCAGCCACGGGGGCCACGAGCAGTACTTC.

The genes are TRBV5-1 and TRBJ2-1; tentatively, D is TRBD2 (5 bases). The CDR3 sequence is 14 residues long. Trimming left V 5 bases short and J 6 bases short, with 15 bases between. Germline V lookup: CDR1 SGHRS, CDR2 YFSETQ. The CDR3 loop is CASREGMFANEQFF. As DNA, the CDR3 is TGCGCCAGCAGAGAGGGCATGTTCGCCAATGAGCAGTTCTTC.

The chain uses TRBV7-9 and TRBJ2-7; D may be TRBD1 (6 bases). Trimming took off 5 bases at V and 3 bases at J, with 11 bases between the two ends. Germline V gene data show CDR1 as SEHNR and CDR2 as FQNEAQ (reference sequence). CDR3 length: 13 amino acids. The CDR3 DNA is TGTGCCAGCAGCGGGGACATAGGCTACGAGCAGTACTTC. Its translation is CASSGDIGYEQYF.

On this clonotype: The conserved phenylalanine or tryptophan normally closing the CDR3 is absent here, so this likely arose from a read error. The rearrangement uses TRBV9 and TRBJ2-3, with 7 positions matching TRBD2. CDR1 SGDLS and CDR2 YYNGEE come from the germline V gene. The V gene end was trimmed by 1 base and the J gene end by 3 bases; junction bases not matched to a gene: 5. This CDR3 contains 15 residues. The CDR3 region has the DNA TGTGCCAGCAGCGTAAAGGCGGGAGCGACAGATACGCAGTATATT. Its protein is CASSVKAGATDTQYI.

This clonotype was picked up a small number of times. The chain recombines TRBV2 with TRBJ2-7; TRBD1 or TRBD2 may be the D gene (5 bases each). The CDR3 has 15 residues. V lost 7 bases to trimming and J lost 0 bases, with 16 bases between them. Germline V lookup: CDR1 SNHLY, CDR2 FYNNEI. The CDR3 DNA follows: TGTGCCAGCATCACGGGACCCGTGAGCTCCTACGAGCAGTACTTC. It specifies CASITGPVSSYEQYF.

This clonotype was picked up a small number of times. The chain combines TRBV27 with TRBJ2-1; 12 bases map to TRBD2. The CDR3 length is 16 residues. Germline trimming cut 8 bases from V and 4 bases from J; bases unmatched to any gene: 9. Germline CDR1 and CDR2: MNHEY and SMNVEV (reference sequence). CDR3 in amino acids: CASGILAGGLYNEQFF. In DNA, the CDR3 is TGTGCCAGCGGAATTCTAGCGGGAGGGTTGTACAATGAGCAGTTCTTC.

The gene calls are TRBV20-1 and TRBJ1-1; D is undetermined. Trimming pared 1 base from V and 4 bases from J, leaving 4 bases between. Germline CDR1 is DFQATT and CDR2 is SNEGSKA (reference sequence). The CDR3 is 11 residues long. The CDR3 sequence: CSARVTTEAFF. DNA of the CDR3: TGCAGTGCTAGAGTCACCACTGAAGCTTTCTTT.

The CDR3 loop reads CASSYAAPYEQYF. The CDR3 DNA reads TGTGCCAGCAGCTATGCTGCGCCCTACGAGCAGTACTTC. This chain links TRBV7-6 with TRBJ2-7; no clear D gene. The V gene's germline CDR1 is SGHVS and CDR2 FNYEAQ. There are 13 residues in the CDR3. V lost 4 bases to trimming and J lost 2 bases, with 9 bases between them.

This clonotype was found many times. V usage is TRBV7-2 and J usage is TRBJ1-2; D unresolved. CDR3 length equals 12 residues. The germline gives CDR1 SGHTA, CDR2 FQGNSA. V was trimmed by 4 bases and J by 2 bases, leaving 5 bases between them. CDR3 coding DNA: TGTGCCAGCAGCTCCAGGAACTATGGCTACACCTTC. It is translated as CASSSRNYGYTF.

Here the CDR3 DNA reads TGTGCCAGCAGCGTAAAACCCGAAGGACAGGAGTACTTC. It yields the protein CASSVKPEGQEYF. The chain has TRBV9 and TRBJ2-7, with 7 nucleotides matching TRBD1. Germline V gene data show CDR1 as SGDLS and CDR2 as YYNGEE. CDR3 length equals 13 residues. The junction had 9 bases not matched to a gene; V was cut back by 1 base and J by 11 bases.

The V gene is TRBV10-3, the J gene TRBJ1-2; D remains ambiguous. Trimming cost V 4 bases and J 6 bases, with 18 bases left between them. The CDR3 is 15 amino acids. Germline lookup yields CDR1 ENHRY and CDR2 SYGVKD. CDR3 residues: CAISGVPSSKDGYTF. CDR3 DNA: TGTGCCATCAGTGGCGTGCCCAGCTCGAAGGATGGCTACACCTTC.

This clonotype was recorded a few times. The chain has TRBV29-1 and TRBJ1-2; D not resolved. Germline V gene data show CDR1 as SQVTM and CDR2 as ANQGSEA. The CDR3 consists of 12 residues. V was clipped by 5 bases and J by 3 bases, with 10 bases between them. For the CDR3, the DNA is TGCAGCGTTCCCCCGGAGGACTATGGCTACACCTTC. It is translated as CSVPPEDYGYTF.

The chain combines TRBV5-5 with TRBJ2-3; 8 bases align to TRBD2. Germline V CDR1 and CDR2: SGHKS, YYEKEE (reference sequence). The V and J ends lost 2 bases and 3 bases, in that order; junction bases with no gene match: 5. CDR3 length equals 15 residues. As DNA, the CDR3 is TGTGCCAGCAGCTTTTCGGCGGGAGGAACAGATACGCAGTATTTT. Protein: CASSFSAGGTDTQYF.

The rearrangement uses TRBV20-1 and TRBJ2-1; 7 bases are shared with TRBD1. The V and J ends lost 1 base and 4 bases, in that order; junction bases with no gene match: 1. The CDR3 contains 13 residues. The V gene's germline CDR1 is DFQATT and CDR2 SNEGSKA (reference sequence). CDR3 region: CSARADRYNEQFF. CDR3 DNA sequence: TGCAGTGCTAGAGCGGACAGGTACAATGAGCAGTTCTTC.